These 9 T cell receptor beta chains were all obtained from the same sample, sequenced in a study of metastatic and nonmetastatic thyroid tumors. Prior to thyroid surgery, none of the patients had received any treatment. TCRdb reassembled clones from the PCR reads with MiXCR. The sample consists of tens of thousands of clones, about 16% of them appearing once. Sequenced material: blood. These receptors were obtained from a male donor with papillary thyroid cancer or a benign thyroid nodule (not recorded which). Some clones in this sample may be carry-over from other donors' samples.

V is TRBV28 and J is TRBJ2-2; 7 bases align to TRBD2. V dropped 7 bases and J dropped 5; count of bases not matched to a gene: 13. The CDR3 covers 16 residues. CDR1 and CDR2 from the germline V gene are MDHEN and SYDVKM. CDR3 residues: CASTNSGFARTGELFF. The CDR3 DNA reads as TGTGCCAGCACCAATAGCGGGTTCGCTCGAACCGGGGAGCTGTTTTTT.

Only a few counts were recorded for this clone. The chain recombines TRBV27 with TRBJ2-3; TRBD1 aligns across 7 bases. Germline V CDR1 and CDR2: MNHEY, SMNVEV (reference sequence). The junction had 8 bases not matched to a gene; V was cut back by 4 bases and J by 7 bases. This CDR3 spans 14 amino acids. CDR3 coding DNA: TGTGCCAGCAGTTCCCGAGACAGGGCGTATACGCAGTATTTT. Amino acid sequence: CASSSRDRAYTQYF.

This chain uses TRBV3-1 with TRBJ2-7, with 10 bases lining up with TRBD2. Trimming removed 6 bases from V and 3 bases from J; junction bases left unmatched: 5. CDR1 LGHDT and CDR2 YNNKEL come from the germline V gene (reference sequence). The CDR3 is 14 amino acids. The CDR3 coding sequence is TGTGCCAGCAGACCTAGCGGGGGTCACTACGAGCAGTACGTC. Translation gives CASRPSGGHYEQYV.

Comment on this clone: This may stem from a read error, because a much larger clone lies one nucleotide away. Other DNA sequences within the sample encode an identical CDR3. The V call is TRBV24-1, the J call TRBJ2-3, with D tentatively TRBD2 (6 bases). Germline CDR1 reads KGHDR; CDR2 reads SFDVKD. The CDR3 is 16 amino acids. Trimming shortened V by 10 bases and J by 6 bases, and 25 bases separated the two germline ends. The DNA of the CDR3 is TGTGCCACGCTCCCGGGATCGGGACTCCCCACGGATACGCAGTATTTT. This encodes CATLPGSGLPTDTQYF.

This clone was detected only a few times. A single base separates this from a much larger clone, so it may be a read error. The rearrangement links TRBV20-1 to TRBJ2-3; D gene ambiguous. The CDR3 length is 11 residues. CDR1 and CDR2 from the germline V gene are DFQATT and SNEGSKA (reference sequence). The DNA of the CDR3 is TGCAGTCCGACCAAGTCAGATAAGCAGTATTTT. Translating it yields CSPTKSDKQYF.

In DNA, the CDR3 is TGCGCCAGCAGCCAAGGACTAGCGGGGGGGCCGTGGGATACCCAGTACTTC. Translating gives CASSQGLAGGPWDTQYF. J is TRBJ2-5 and V is TRBV4-1; the match to TRBD2 covers 14 bases. The trim removed 1 base at V and 8 bases at J, leaving 9 bases unmatched. The CDR3 is 17 amino acids. Germline CDR1 MGHRA, CDR2 YSYEKL.

This clone was detected many times. This chain connects TRBV2 to TRBJ2-3, with 7 bases matching TRBD2. V lost 3 bases to trimming and J lost 2 bases; unmatched junction nucleotides: 5. The CDR3 contains 15 residues. CDR1 and CDR2 from the germline V gene are SNHLY and FYNNEI. DNA of the CDR3: TGTGCCAGCAGTGATCCAGCGGGATACACAGATACGCAGTATTTT. It encodes CASSDPAGYTDTQYF. Combining the CDR3 with reference TRBV2 and TRBJ2-3 gives the whole variable domain EPEVTQTPSHQVTQMGQEVILRCVPISNHLYFYWYRQILGQKVEFLVSFYNNEISEKSEIFDDQFSVERPDGSNFTLKIRSTKLEDSAMYFCASSDPAGYTDTQYFGPGTRLTVL.

This clone was counted many times. J is TRBJ2-1 and V is TRBV4-3; possibly TRBD2 for D (5 bases). With 0 bases removed from V and 4 bases from J, the gap between germline ends came to 16 bases. CDR3 length: 17 amino acids. CDR1 is LGHNA, CDR2 YSLEER, per germline. The CDR3, as DNA: TGCGCCAGCAGCCAAGATCTTAGCGTAGAAGGGTACAATGAGCAGTTCTTC. Its translation is CASSQDLSVEGYNEQFF.

This clone has a count of ten or more. V usage is TRBV4-3 and J usage is TRBJ2-3, with D tentatively TRBD1 or TRBD2 (5 bases each). The CDR3 is made up of 16 amino acids. In germline, CDR1 is LGHNA, CDR2 YSLEER. Trimming took 0 bases from V and 2 from J, leaving 12 bases between them. As DNA, the CDR3 is TGCGCCAGCAGCCAAGAGAGGGGAGTTTTCACAGATACGCAGTATTTT. Protein: CASSQERGVFTDTQYF.